The clone carrying this T cell receptor beta chain was seen a few times. Its target is unknown. The record originates from a study of cytomegalovirus exposure and HLA in healthy donors. Findings and caveats of the study: According to the study, 160 or so TCR beta chains were cytomegalovirus-associated. Reported performance of the classifier showed diagnosis of cytomegalovirus status with high specificity and sensitivity. In vitro work confirmed that a few CMV-associated chains recognize CMV antigens.

The PCR contained 60 Vbeta and 13 Jbeta primers. Data came from immunoSEQ multiplex PCR; TCRdb stores just in-frame clones and leaves some out. The table lists around 150,000 clones, around 80% of them singletons. Germline values: CDR1 SGHNT, CDR2 YYREEE (reference sequence). This CDR3 contains 14 residues. Trimming shortened V by 4 bases and J by 10 bases, and 20 bases separated the two germline ends. The chain carries TRBV5-4 and TRBJ1-1; D might be TRBD1 (6 bases). The source of this sequence is a man aged 30 to 39 in good health and CMV-seronegative. Sample: PBMCs. The CDR3 bases are TGTGCCAGCAGCCCGAGGATAGGGAGGGGGGGAGCTTTCTTT. The encoded protein is CASSPRIGRGGAFF.